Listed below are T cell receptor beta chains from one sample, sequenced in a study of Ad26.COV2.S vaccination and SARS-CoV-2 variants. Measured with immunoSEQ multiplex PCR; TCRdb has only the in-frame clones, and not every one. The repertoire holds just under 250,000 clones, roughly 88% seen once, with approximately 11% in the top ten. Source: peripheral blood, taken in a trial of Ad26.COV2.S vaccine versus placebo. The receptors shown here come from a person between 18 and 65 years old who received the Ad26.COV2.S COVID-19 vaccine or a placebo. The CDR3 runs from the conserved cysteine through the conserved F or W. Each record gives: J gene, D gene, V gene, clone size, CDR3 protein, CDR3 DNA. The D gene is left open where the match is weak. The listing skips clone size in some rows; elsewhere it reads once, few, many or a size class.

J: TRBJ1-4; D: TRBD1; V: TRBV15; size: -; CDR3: CATSRALVGTGKEKLFF; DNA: TGTGCCACCAGCAGAGCCCTCGTGGGGACAGGAAAAGAAAAACTGTTTTTT
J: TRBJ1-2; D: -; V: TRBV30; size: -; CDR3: CAWSGQGIYGYTF; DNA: TGTGCCTGGAGTGGGCAGGGGATTTATGGCTACACCTTC
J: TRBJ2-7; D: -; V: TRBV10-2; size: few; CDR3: CASRPQGLGASYEQYF; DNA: TGCGCCAGCAGACCACAGGGATTGGGGGCTTCCTACGAGCAGTACTTC
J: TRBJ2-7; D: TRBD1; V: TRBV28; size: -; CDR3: CASSPLQGVREQYF; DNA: TGTGCCAGCAGCCCCTTACAGGGGGTGCGCGAGCAGTACTTC
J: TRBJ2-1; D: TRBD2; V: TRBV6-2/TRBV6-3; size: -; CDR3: CASSYSGTSGRVGQFF; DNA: TGTGCCAGCAGTTACTCCGGGACTAGCGGGAGAGTGGGGCAGTTCTTC
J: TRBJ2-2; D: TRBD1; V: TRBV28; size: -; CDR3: CASSSTLGQGARTGELFF; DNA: TGTGCCAGCAGTTCCACCCTAGGACAGGGGGCGCGGACCGGGGAGCTGTTTTTT
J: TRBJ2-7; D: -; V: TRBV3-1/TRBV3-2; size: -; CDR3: CASSRGTSLGVATYEQYF; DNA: TGTGCCAGCAGCCGGGGGACAAGCCTAGGGGTCGCGACCTACGAGCAGTACTTC
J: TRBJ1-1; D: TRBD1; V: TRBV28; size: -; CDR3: CASRGQGMGTEAFF; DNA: TGTGCCAGCAGGGGACAGGGGATGGGCACTGAAGCTTTCTTT
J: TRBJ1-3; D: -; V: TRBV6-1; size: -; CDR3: CASSEAMAYSGNTIYF; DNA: TGTGCCAGCAGTGAAGCGATGGCCTACTCTGGAAACACCATATATTTT
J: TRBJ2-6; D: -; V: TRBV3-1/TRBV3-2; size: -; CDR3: CASSPIYGSGANVLTF; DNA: TGTGCCAGCAGCCCCATTTACGGCTCTGGGGCCAACGTCCTGACTTTC
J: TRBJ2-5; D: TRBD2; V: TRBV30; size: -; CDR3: CAWSVAGFGKQTQYF; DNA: TGTGCCTGGAGTGTAGCGGGGTTTGGGAAGCAGACCCAGTACTTC